Following are 26 T cell receptor beta chains from one sample sequenced in a study of regulatory T cells in long-lasting Graves disease. Time point defined: persistent/refractory GD, antithyroid drugs over 5 years with positive TRAb. Extracted RNA from PBMCs served as the source of the TCR library. HTBI primers from iRepertoire and Arm-PCR of CDR3 regions yielded the TCR beta libraries. TCRdb reprocessed the multiplex PCR reads with MiXCR, giving one entry per CDR3 protein. Of approximately 400,000 distinct CDR3 sequences in the sample, around 22% were seen once. This specimen consisted of peripheral blood mononuclear cells (PBMCs), obtained when the disease was refractory, from a patient treated with antithyroid drugs. Every receptor here comes from a female donor with Graves disease.

The sample holds many counts of this clonotype. The chain combines TRBV12-3 or TRBV12-4 with TRBJ2-2; 9 nucleotides line up with TRBD2. Losses at the gene ends were 3 bases for V and 0 bases for J; bases not matched to a gene: 5. This CDR3 contains 17 residues. The CDR3 spells CASSFQLAGANTGELFF. As DNA, the CDR3 is TGTGCCAGCAGTTTTCAACTAGCGGGTGCGAACACCGGGGAGCTGTTTTTT.

This clonotype was counted a few times. The chain joins TRBV19 to TRBJ2-1, with 8 bases aligning to TRBD2. After removal of 7 bases from V and 4 bases from J, the junction contained 12 bases not matched to a gene. This CDR3 has 16 residues. From germline, CDR1 is LNHDA and CDR2 SQIVND (reference sequence). CDR3 nucleotide sequence: TGTGCCAGTACCCTAAAAGCGGGAGTAATGTACAATGAGCAGTTCTTC. It yields the protein CASTLKAGVMYNEQFF.

This clonotype showed up many times. This chain joins TRBV7-2 and TRBJ2-7, with TRBD2 matching over 7 bases. V dropped 3 bases and J dropped 3; count of bases not matched to a gene: 8. This CDR3 comprises 15 residues. Looked up from germline, CDR1 is SGHTA and CDR2 is FQGNSA. The CDR3 spells CASSLLLGGGYEQYF. The CDR3 DNA is TGTGCCAGCAGCTTGCTCCTTGGCGGGGGCTACGAGCAGTACTTC.

As for this clonotype: One base away lies a much larger clone, so this may be a sequencing read error. V gene TRBV5-6 combines with J gene TRBJ1-5; D not resolved. Trimming took off 1 base at V and 3 bases at J, with 5 bases between the two ends. This CDR3 contains 13 residues. The germline V gene encodes CDR1 SGHDT and CDR2 YYEEEE. The chain's CDR3 is CASSLWPNQPQHF. CDR3 nucleotides: TGTGCCAGCAGCTTGTGGCCCAATCAGCCCCAGCATTTT. Drawing the rest from reference TRBV5-6 and TRBJ1-5, the complete variable domain is DAGVTQSPTHLIKTRGQQVTLRCSPKSGHDTVSWYQQALGQGPQFIFQYYEEEERQRGNFPDRFSGHQFPNYSSELNVNALLLGDSALYLCASSLWPNQPQHFGDGTRLSIL.

This clonotype turned up a few times. V gene TRBV7-9 combines with J gene TRBJ2-7, with a possible D match to TRBD2 (5 bases). The V end was cut by 3 bases, the J end by 3 bases, with 12 bases between. The CDR3 covers 14 residues. Germline V gene data show CDR1 as SEHNR and CDR2 as FQNEAQ (reference sequence). The CDR3 protein is CASSFSLAHYEQYF. Written as DNA, the CDR3 is TGTGCCAGCAGCTTTTCGCTAGCTCACTACGAGCAGTACTTC.

The chain carries TRBV7-2 and TRBJ2-1; no definite D call. V shed 2 bases and J shed 2 bases, with 10 bases lying between them. Germline-derived CDR1 and CDR2 are SGHTA and FQGNSA. The CDR3 contains 15 residues. The CDR3 nucleotides are TGTGCCAGCAGCTTAATGGACGGAACCTACAATGAGCAGTTCTTC. Protein: CASSLMDGTYNEQFF.

The chain has TRBV7-9 and TRBJ2-7, with D possibly being TRBD1 (8 bases). CDR3 length equals 17 residues. Germline V gene data show CDR1 as SEHNR and CDR2 as FQNEAQ (reference sequence). V lost 1 base and J lost 6, with 22 bases in between. The CDR3 DNA sequence: TGTGCCAGCAGCTTAGTTTTAAGGGGAGGGGACAGGTCCGAGCAGTACTTC. It codes for CASSLVLRGGDRSEQYF.

V gene TRBV3-1 combines with J gene TRBJ1-5, with TRBD1 identical over 8 bases. V gave up 1 base and J gave up 7 bases; unmatched junction bases: 6. Germline CDR1 is LGHDT and CDR2 is YNNKEL (reference sequence). This CDR3 has 15 residues. The CDR3 DNA is TGTGCCAGCAGCCAAGGGACAGGGAATTTACAGCCCCAGCATTTT. It yields the protein CASSQGTGNLQPQHF.

The count of this clonotype is one. This rearrangement joins TRBV2 to TRBJ2-2, with D tentatively TRBD2 (7 bases). Germline V CDR1 and CDR2: SNHLY, FYNNEI. Between the trimmed V and J ends, which lost 6 bases and 6 bases, there was a span of 23 bases. This CDR3 is 17 amino acids long. The CDR3 nucleotides read TGTGCCAGCAGCGAATGGGGGGGCGCTGGTATTGCCGGGGAGCTGTTTTTT. The encoded protein is CASSEWGGAGIAGELFF.

The V and J genes are TRBV24-1 and TRBJ2-7, with D possibly being TRBD1 or TRBD2 (6 bases each). CDR1 and CDR2 from the germline V gene are KGHDR and SFDVKD. The ends were cut back, 5 bases at V and 6 bases at J, with 19 bases in the middle. The CDR3 is 15 residues long. The CDR3 sequence: CATSGGGGRAGEQYF. In DNA form, the CDR3 reads TGTGCCACCAGTGGAGGAGGGGGGCGCGCAGGCGAGCAGTACTTC.

Only a few counts were recorded for this clonotype. The chain links TRBV25-1 to TRBJ2-7; the D is unclear. There are 14 residues in the CDR3. The V gene lost 1 base and the J gene lost 4 bases, with 11 bases spanning the gap. In germline, CDR1 is MGHDK, CDR2 SYGVNS. Written as DNA, the CDR3 is TGTGCCAGCAGTGAATTGGGCAGGTCTTACGAGCAGTACTTC. Translated, it gives CASSELGRSYEQYF.

A note on this clonotype: A clone one base away is much larger, so this may be a read error. The chain has TRBV7-9 and TRBJ1-4, with D perhaps matching TRBD1 (6 bases). The V gene's germline CDR1 is SEHNR and CDR2 FQNEAQ (reference sequence). This CDR3 has 15 residues. CDR3 bases: TGTGGCAGCAGCGCAGCACAGGGTTCGGGTGAAAAACTGTTTTTT. Translated, it gives CGSSAAQGSGEKLFF.

This clonotype was observed many times. This chain joins TRBV28 and TRBJ1-2, with D uncertain. The CDR3 runs to 13 residues. Germline V lookup: CDR1 MDHEN, CDR2 SYDVKM. V gave up 5 bases and J gave up 1 base, with 8 bases separating them. This CDR3 is CASSHDGNYGYTF. DNA for the CDR3: TGTGCCAGCAGTCACGATGGTAACTATGGCTACACCTTC.

Only a few counts were recorded for this clonotype. This chain connects TRBV9 to TRBJ1-4; TRBD1 agrees at 11 bases. The germline gives CDR1 SGDLS, CDR2 YYNGEE. The CDR3 is 16 amino acids. Trimming took 0 bases from V and 8 from J; bases not matched to a gene: 6. CDR3 sequence (DNA): TGTGCCAGCAGCGTAGAGGACAGGGGGCCGGGGGAAAAACTGTTTTTT. This encodes CASSVEDRGPGEKLFF.

The chain joins TRBV6-2 or TRBV6-3 to TRBJ2-7, with TRBD1 identical over 9 bases. Trimming at V came to 2 bases and at J to 2 bases, leaving 10 bases not matched to a gene. CDR1 and CDR2 from the germline V gene are MNHEY and SVGEGT. The CDR3 sequence is 17 residues long. The CDR3 spells CASSYPSRDRVTYEQYF. The DNA of the CDR3 is TGTGCCAGCAGTTACCCCTCACGGGACAGGGTAACCTACGAGCAGTACTTC.

In the case of this clonotype: The CDR3 end shows no conserved phenylalanine or tryptophan, and so a read error is likely. It is unclear where the CDR3 begins or ends on the DNA, so no DNA is shown, and the CDR3 is as TCRdb lists it. V is TRBV7-9 and J is TRBJ1-5. CDR1 SEHNR and CDR2 FQNEAQ come from the germline V gene (reference sequence). The CDR3 spans 8 amino acids, including both terminal residues. CDR3 sequence: CASSSTGL.

This clonotype showed up just once. One end of the junction is discordant with germline, which a read error may explain. The chain joins TRBV7-3 to TRBJ2-7; 7 bases agree with TRBD2. The CDR3 spans 15 residues. The germline gives CDR1 SGHTA, CDR2 FQGTGA. The CDR3 DNA follows: TGTGCCGGCAGCCAAGCCGGACTAGACCCCTACGAGCAGTACTTC. This codes for CAGSQAGLDPYEQYF. Full variable domain (outside the CDR3, taken from reference TRBV7-3 and TRBJ2-7): GAGVSQTPSNKVTEKGKYVELRCDPISGHTALYWYRQSLGQGPEFLIYFQGTGAADDSGLPNDRFFAVRPEGSVSTLKIQRTERGDSAVYLCAGSQAGLDPYEQYFGPGTRLTVT.

In its sample, this clonotype was seen a few times. The J gene is TRBJ1-2, the V gene TRBV5-1; 7 nucleotides line up with TRBD1. Per germline, CDR1 SGHRS and CDR2 YFSETQ. This CDR3 region has 15 residues. The V and J ends lost 4 bases and 2 bases, in that order; junction bases with no gene match: 8. The CDR3 is CASSHRRGRNYGYTF. As DNA, the CDR3 is TGCGCCAGCAGCCACCGGAGGGGGCGGAACTATGGCTACACCTTC.

This clonotype occurred many times. This rearrangement joins TRBV2 to TRBJ2-3; TRBD2 matches at 8 bases. CDR3 length: 15 residues. Trimming took 5 bases from V and 0 from J; bases not matched to a gene: 4. Germline CDR1 is SNHLY and CDR2 is FYNNEI. The CDR3 DNA is TGTGCCAGCAGTTTCCTAGCGGGTAGCACAGATACGCAGTATTTT. It encodes CASSFLAGSTDTQYF.

The chain combines TRBV30 with TRBJ1-1; D is unresolved. There are 14 residues in the CDR3. Germline-derived CDR1 and CDR2 are GTSNPN and SVGIG (reference sequence). The V end lost 0 bases, the J end lost 1 base, and 9 bases lay between the germline ends. The CDR3 DNA is TGTGCCTGGAGTGTTGGGGTGGGGAACACTGAAGCTTTCTTT. It translates to CAWSVGVGNTEAFF.

This clonotype appeared many times. The chain combines TRBV27 with TRBJ2-5, with a tentative D call TRBD2 (6 bases). With 8 bases removed from V and 5 bases from J, the gap between germline ends came to 18 bases. The V gene's germline CDR1 is MNHEY and CDR2 SMNVEV (reference sequence). This CDR3 spans 14 amino acids. Here the CDR3 reads CASWPTGVGETQYF. The DNA of the CDR3 is TGTGCCAGCTGGCCCACGGGAGTGGGGGAGACCCAGTACTTC.

This clonotype was picked up a small number of times. V usage is TRBV19 and J usage is TRBJ2-2; no firm D call. V lost 6 bases and J 2 bases, leaving 13 bases between the germline ends. CDR1 is LNHDA and CDR2 is SQIVND in the germline V gene (reference sequence). This CDR3 region has 15 residues. In DNA, the CDR3 is TGTGCCAGTAGGTTATTAGGGATCAACACCGGGGAGCTGTTTTTT. Translated: CASRLLGINTGELFF.

The rearrangement links TRBV19 to TRBJ2-4, with 16 positions matching TRBD2. The CDR3 is 18 residues long. CDR1 and CDR2 (germline): LNHDA, SQIVND (reference sequence). V dropped 4 bases and J dropped 0; count of bases not matched to a gene: 3. CDR3 loop: CASSTGLAGGLAKNIQYF. In nucleotides, the CDR3 is TGTGCCAGTAGTACGGGACTAGCGGGAGGGCTAGCCAAAAACATTCAGTACTTC.

This sequence joins TRBV7-8 and TRBJ2-7, with 13 bases aligning to TRBD2. Trimming at V came to 4 bases and at J to 5 bases, leaving 8 bases not matched to a gene. This CDR3 comprises 16 residues. Germline loops: CDR1 SGHVS, CDR2 FQNEAQ. CDR3 in DNA: TGTGCCAGCAGCTGGACTAGCGGGAGAGTCCACGACGAGCAGTACTTC. Encoded protein: CASSWTSGRVHDEQYF.

This clonotype has more than one count but fewer than ten. For the CDR3, the DNA is TGCGCCAGCTCTGAGGACAGCTCGAACACCGGGGAGCTGTTTTTT. This codes for CASSEDSSNTGELFF. The V call is TRBV5-1, the J call TRBJ2-2; D perhaps matches TRBD1 (6 bases). This CDR3 region has 15 residues. Per the germline V gene, CDR1 is SGHRS and CDR2 is YFSETQ. The ends were cut back, 7 bases at V and 0 bases at J, with 13 bases in the middle.

This clonotype was found many times. V usage is TRBV20-1 and J usage is TRBJ1-2; D perhaps matches TRBD1 (5 bases). CDR3 length: 12 amino acids. Germline values: CDR1 DFQATT, CDR2 SNEGSKA (reference sequence). V lost 3 bases and J lost 7, with 12 bases in between. The chain's CDR3 is CSARWQGGGYTF. CDR3 nucleotide sequence: TGCAGTGCTAGGTGGCAGGGTGGTGGCTACACCTTC.